This T cell receptor (beta chain) was sequenced for a study of T-cell reconstitution after alpha-beta-depleted transplantation in children. The ends lost 8 bases at V and 2 bases at J; junction bases unmatched: 7. The germline gives CDR1 SEHNR, CDR2 FQNEAQ (reference sequence). The CDR3 contains 15 residues. Preparing the TCRbeta library involved the use of unique molecular identifiers. TCRdb ran MiXCR on the PCR reads and lists one entry per CDR3 protein. This table holds 600,000 to 700,000 distinct CDR3 sequences, 16% found once. The origin of this receptor is a human donor who donated a stem cell graft to a child with acute myeloid leukemia. This rearrangement joins TRBV7-9 to TRBJ2-1; TRBD1 agrees at 9 bases. The input for sequencing was PBMCs from the stem cell graft donor, taken from the stem cell graft. The DNA of the CDR3 is TGTGCCAGCCTTTCCCGGGACAGGGCCTACAATGAGCAGTTCTTC. Amino acid sequence: CASLSRDRAYNEQFF.